Each of the 22 T cell receptor beta chains below was sequenced from the same sample in a study of blood T cell repertoires in COVID-19. Only in-frame clones appear in the TCRdb table, and some are missing; sequencing was by immunoSEQ multiplex PCR. Counted here are 160,000 or so clones, roughly 84% occurring once; the ten biggest clones make up 1.2%. The sequencing input was PBMCs or T cells enriched from blood (not recorded which). These receptors were obtained from a human donor with acute COVID-19. The donor label of this sample is uncertain.

The V gene is TRBV18, the J gene TRBJ2-7; 7 nucleotides align to TRBD1. This CDR3 is 16 amino acids long. The trim removed 0 bases at V and 12 bases at J, leaving 17 bases unmatched. Germline assignment: CDR1 KGHSH and CDR2 LQKENI. The CDR3 sequence: CASSPPLGQAKPKAYF. The CDR3 bases are TGTGCCAGCTCACCACCGCTCGGACAGGCGAAACCTAAAGCGTACTTC.

This chain links TRBV5-8 with TRBJ1-2, with D perhaps TRBD1 (5 bases). Trimming pared 7 bases from V and 8 bases from J, leaving 18 bases between. The CDR3 extends over 13 amino acids. Germline CDR1 and CDR2: SGHTS and YDEGEE. The CDR3 spells CASAANPGFGYTF. DNA for the CDR3: TGTGCCAGCGCCGCTAACCCAGGGTTCGGCTACACCTTC.

This clone has just a few counts. This chain connects TRBV9 to TRBJ1-2, with D possibly TRBD1 on 5 matching bases. With 0 bases removed from V and 4 bases from J, the gap between germline ends came to 13 bases. This CDR3 region has 15 residues. Germline V gene data show CDR1 as SGDLS and CDR2 as YYNGEE. As DNA, the CDR3 is TGTGCCAGCAGCGTAGATGGCCAGGGTCTCTATGGCTACACCTTC. Protein: CASSVDGQGLYGYTF.

J is TRBJ2-7 and V is TRBV19; the match to TRBD1 covers 11 bases. The CDR3 totals 15 residues. Germline lookup yields CDR1 LNHDA and CDR2 SQIVND (reference sequence). Germline trimming cut 8 bases from V and 2 bases from J; bases unmatched to any gene: 8. CDR3 coding DNA: TGTGCCAGTGACTCCGGGACAGGGGGGACCTACGAGCAGTACTTC. Translated, it gives CASDSGTGGTYEQYF.

The table lists this clone with a few counts. CDR3 sequence (DNA): TGTGCCAGCAGTACCCGACAGGGCTCTAATGAAAAACTGTTTTTT. Its translation: CASSTRQGSNEKLFF. The chain employs TRBV2 and TRBJ1-4; TRBD1 aligns across 7 bases. This CDR3 is 15 amino acids long. Looked up from germline, CDR1 is SNHLY and CDR2 is FYNNEI. V was clipped by 5 bases and J by 3 bases; unmatched bases: 6.

The V call is TRBV7-3, the J call TRBJ2-1; 9 nucleotides align to TRBD2. J was trimmed by 5 bases and V by 0 bases; bases with no gene match: 5. CDR3 length: 16 amino acids. Germline values: CDR1 SGHTA, CDR2 FQGTGA. Written as DNA, the CDR3 is TGTGCCAGCAGCTTAACCGGGGCTAGCGGGGACAATGAGCAGTTCTTC. Translation: CASSLTGASGDNEQFF. The variable domain in full, with the rest retrieved from reference TRBV7-3 and TRBJ2-1, is GAGVSQTPSNKVTEKGKYVELRCDPISGHTALYWYRQSLGQGPEFLIYFQGTGAADDSGLPNDRFFAVRPEGSVSTLKIQRTERGDSAVYLCASSLTGASGDNEQFFGPGTRLTVL.

The J gene is TRBJ2-6, the V gene TRBV4-2, with a tentative D call TRBD1 (5 bases). The V end lost 0 bases, the J end lost 2 bases, and 14 bases lay between the germline ends. Germline V CDR1 and CDR2: LGHNA, YNFKEQ. This CDR3 is built from 18 residues. The CDR3 sequence is CASSQDVIGAAGANVLTF. CDR3 coding DNA: TGTGCCAGCAGCCAAGATGTAATAGGGGCAGCTGGGGCCAACGTCCTGACTTTC.

CDR3 amino acids: CASSPSLTGNEQYF. Here the CDR3 DNA reads TGTGCCAGCAGTCCAAGCCTGACAGGTAACGAGCAGTACTTC. J is TRBJ2-7 and V is TRBV27, with D perhaps matching TRBD1 (6 bases). This CDR3 has 14 amino acids. V was clipped by 5 bases and J by 5 bases, with 16 bases between them. The germline V gene encodes CDR1 MNHEY and CDR2 SMNVEV (reference sequence).

V and J are TRBV7-9 and TRBJ1-4, with D unresolved. The CDR3 consists of 14 residues. V lost 5 bases, J lost 8 bases, and 15 bases lay in between. From germline, CDR1 is SEHNR and CDR2 FQNEAQ (reference sequence). The CDR3 DNA follows: TGTGCCAGCAGCCCACCCCAGCGTAAGGAAAAACTGTTTTTT. It is translated as CASSPPQRKEKLFF. Full variable domain (outside the CDR3, taken from reference TRBV7-9 and TRBJ1-4): DTGVSQNPRHKITKRGQNVTFRCDPISEHNRLYWYRQTLGQGPEFLTYFQNEAQLEKSRLLSDRFSAERPKGSFSTLEIQRTEQGDSAMYLCASSPPQRKEKLFFGSGTQLSVL.

The chain links TRBV27 to TRBJ2-7, with a possible D match to TRBD1 (6 bases). Germline assignment: CDR1 MNHEY and CDR2 SMNVEV (reference sequence). CDR3 length: 11 residues. Trimming took 8 bases from V and 10 from J, leaving 15 bases between them. CDR3 sequence reads: CASGVQGPQYF. The CDR3 DNA reads TGTGCCAGCGGGGTTCAGGGGCCCCAGTACTTC.

This clone appeared once. The CDR3 DNA is TGTGCCTGGAGTGTACGAGGTTTGGCCAAAAACATTCAGTACTTC. The encoded protein is CAWSVRGLAKNIQYF. This chain links TRBV30 with TRBJ2-4; D remains ambiguous. V was shortened by 0 bases and J by 1 base, with 10 bases between the two germline ends. The CDR3 spans 15 residues. The V gene's germline CDR1 is GTSNPN and CDR2 SVGIG (reference sequence).

The rearrangement uses TRBV29-1 and TRBJ2-5, with 7 bases lining up with TRBD1. The CDR3 has 11 residues. The germline CDR1 and CDR2 sequences are SQVTM and ANQGSEA. V lost 7 bases to trimming and J lost 5 bases; unmatched junction nucleotides: 4. CDR3 loop: CSDGDSETQYF. CDR3 sequence (DNA): TGCAGCGACGGGGACAGCGAGACCCAGTACTTC.

The chain combines TRBV4-3 with TRBJ2-7; 7 bases fit TRBD1. V lost 0 bases and J lost 7; bases outside the gene matches: 9. The germline V gene encodes CDR1 LGHNA and CDR2 YSLEER. The CDR3 contains 15 residues. The CDR3 sequence is CASSQDSGQTREQYF. CDR3 bases: TGCGCCAGCAGCCAAGACTCGGGACAGACGAGAGAGCAGTACTTC.

The chain recombines TRBV19 with TRBJ1-1; no firm D call. V lost 7 bases to trimming and J lost 8 bases, with 17 bases between them. There are 13 residues in the CDR3. The germline CDR1 and CDR2 sequences are LNHDA and SQIVND (reference sequence). The CDR3 sequence: CASTGLWAGEAFF. The CDR3 nucleotides read TGTGCCAGTACTGGATTATGGGCGGGGGAAGCTTTCTTT.

The chain is built from TRBV19 and TRBJ1-6, with 9 bases aligning to TRBD1. Trimming removed 6 bases from V and 7 bases from J; junction bases left unmatched: 10. The CDR3 sequence is 16 residues long. Germline loops: CDR1 LNHDA, CDR2 SQIVND (reference sequence). The CDR3 is CASSTSGQGRNSPLHF. The CDR3 coding sequence is TGTGCCAGTAGCACTTCGGGACAGGGAAGGAATTCACCCCTCCACTTT.

This rearrangement joins TRBV19 to TRBJ2-7; weak D call: TRBD1 (5 bases). Germline CDR1 LNHDA, CDR2 SQIVND (reference sequence). The CDR3 loop spans 13 amino acids. Trimming pared 7 bases from V and 5 bases from J, leaving 15 bases between. The CDR3 region has the DNA TGTGCCAGTAAGGCCAGGGTGGCGAACGAGCAGTACTTC. Amino acid sequence: CASKARVANEQYF.

The chain combines TRBV2 with TRBJ2-2, with a tentative D call TRBD1 (5 bases). The germline V and J ends were trimmed by 8 bases and 4 bases, with 8 bases remaining between them. Germline CDR1 SNHLY, CDR2 FYNNEI. This CDR3 is 12 amino acids long. The CDR3 is CASDRLTGELFF. The CDR3 DNA is TGTGCCAGCGACAGACTCACCGGGGAGCTGTTTTTT.

This clone occurred once. The chain has TRBV6-5 and TRBJ1-5; TRBD1 is a possible D gene (5 bases). The CDR3 has 13 amino acids. V dropped 8 bases and J dropped 7 bases, with 15 bases sitting between them. CDR1 and CDR2 (germline): MNHEY, SVGAGI. In DNA form, the CDR3 reads TGTGCCAGCCGGCCGGGGGTACTACAGCCCCAGCATTTT. This codes for CASRPGVLQPQHF.

This clone was observed a single time. The rearrangement joins TRBV11-2 to TRBJ2-5; tentatively, D is TRBD1 (5 bases). Germline lookup yields CDR1 SGHAT and CDR2 FQNNGV. This CDR3 spans 14 amino acids. V dropped 5 bases and J dropped 2 bases, with 12 bases sitting between them. The CDR3 protein is CASSSPRDQETQYF. The CDR3 bases are TGTGCCAGCAGCAGCCCCAGGGATCAAGAGACCCAGTACTTC.

The V gene is TRBV19, the J gene TRBJ1-1; 10 bases fit TRBD1. The J segment lost 3 bases and the V segment lost 6 bases, leaving 7 bases of the junction unmatched. Germline CDR1 reads LNHDA; CDR2 reads SQIVND (reference sequence). This CDR3 has 15 amino acids. The CDR3 spells CASSFSTGGYTEAFF. Written as DNA, the CDR3 is TGTGCCAGTAGCTTTTCGACAGGGGGCTACACTGAAGCTTTCTTT.

The J gene is TRBJ2-1, the V gene TRBV29-1; TRBD2 matches at 7 bases. CDR1 and CDR2 from the germline V gene are SQVTM and ANQGSEA. The V gene end was trimmed by 3 bases and the J gene end by 3 bases; junction bases not matched to a gene: 8. The CDR3 runs 15 residues. The CDR3, as DNA: TGCAGCGTTGATGGTCGACGGGGGGTCTACAATGAGCAGTTCTTC. Amino acids: CSVDGRRGVYNEQFF.

The V gene is TRBV6-6, the J gene TRBJ2-6; the match to TRBD1 covers 8 bases. V was clipped by 5 bases and J by 0 bases; unmatched bases: 6. This CDR3 comprises 17 residues. CDR1 MNHNY and CDR2 SVGAGI come from the germline V gene (reference sequence). In DNA form, the CDR3 reads TGTGCCAGCAGTCGGACAGGGATAAGCTCTGGGGCCAACGTCCTGACTTTC. Its protein is CASSRTGISSGANVLTF.